One sample yielded the 21 T cell receptor beta chains listed below, sequenced in a study of CD8+ T cells in alopecia areata. Sequencing templates came from extracted RNA that was reverse transcribed into cDNA. Some clones are missing from TCRdb's copy, which holds only in-frame ones; the method was immunoSEQ multiplex PCR. The table includes around 86,000 clones, 60% to 80% detected once. The treatment here: oral pan-JAK inhibitor, 5-10 mg twice daily. The source material was CD8+ T cells sorted from blood, sampled between weeks 43 and 45, from a patient treated with tofacitinib. Source of these receptors: a human donor with alopecia areata.

This clone occurred a few times. The CDR3 here is CSVETGDLDTQYF. The CDR3 DNA reads as TGCAGCGTTGAGACAGGGGATTTGGATACGCAGTATTTT. This rearrangement joins TRBV29-1 to TRBJ2-3; TRBD1 matches at 8 bases. CDR1 SQVTM and CDR2 ANQGSEA come from the germline V gene. After removal of 3 bases from V and 6 bases from J, the junction contained 5 bases not matched to a gene. CDR3 length: 13 residues.

The chain is built from TRBV7-6 and TRBJ2-5; 7 bases are shared with TRBD2. Germline CDR1 and CDR2: SGHVS and FNYEAQ. CDR3 length equals 15 residues. V was pared by 1 base and J by 4 bases, with 6 bases of the junction left unmatched. CDR3 amino acids: CASSLDRRGGETQYF. In DNA form, the CDR3 reads TGTGCCAGCAGCTTAGATCGTCGCGGGGGAGAGACCCAGTACTTC.

This clone was counted a single time. This CDR3 reads CAWSGQGEEEKLFF. The CDR3 DNA sequence: TGTGCCTGGAGTGGACAGGGGGAGGAAGAAAAACTGTTTTTT. The chain combines TRBV30 with TRBJ1-4; 9 bases match TRBD1. This CDR3 spans 14 amino acids. The junction had 5 bases not matched to a gene; V was cut back by 1 base and J by 8 bases. The V gene's germline CDR1 is GTSNPN and CDR2 SVGIG (reference sequence).

This clone has just a few counts. This chain links TRBV23-1 with TRBJ1-1; D perhaps matches TRBD1 (5 bases). TRBV23-1 is assigned to the ORF class and has an uncertain function. CDR3 length equals 17 residues. V gave up 4 bases and J gave up 0 bases, with 18 bases separating them. CDR3 nucleotides: TGCGCCAGCAGTCGCATTAACCCGGGACGTATGAACACTGAAGCTTTCTTT. The encoded protein is CASSRINPGRMNTEAFF.

The chain links TRBV19 to TRBJ1-6; D is possibly TRBD1 (6 bases). CDR1 is LNHDA and CDR2 is SQIVND in the germline V gene (reference sequence). V was shortened by 8 bases and J by 10 bases, with 15 bases between the two germline ends. The CDR3 length is 13 residues. The DNA for the CDR3 is TGTGCCAGTCAACAGGGTGTATACTCACCCCTCCACTTT. Translated, it gives CASQQGVYSPLHF. Drawing the rest from reference TRBV19 and TRBJ1-6, the complete variable domain is DGGITQSPKYLFRKEGQNVTLSCEQNLNHDAMYWYRQDPGQGLRLIYYSQIVNDFQKGDIAEGYSVSREKKESFPLTVTSAQKNPTAFYLCASQQGVYSPLHFGNGTRLTVT.

This clone was recorded once. The chain uses TRBV15 and TRBJ1-4; no clear D. Germline CDR1 LNHNV, CDR2 YYDKDF (reference sequence). Trimming cost V 0 bases and J 8 bases, with 13 bases left between them. This CDR3 has 15 residues. The CDR3 DNA is TGTGCCACCAGCAGAGATGCTGGGGAGGGAGAAAAACTGTTTTTT. Translating it yields CATSRDAGEGEKLFF.

The gene calls are TRBV9 and TRBJ1-5, with 8 bases matching TRBD1. The CDR3 sequence is 15 residues long. The germline CDR1 and CDR2 sequences are SGDLS and YYNGEE. The trim removed 3 bases at V and 6 bases at J, leaving 8 bases unmatched. CDR3 nucleotides: TGTGCCAGCAGCGCCGGGACAGGTTTAGGTCAGCCCCAGCATTTT. It specifies CASSAGTGLGQPQHF.

The chain carries TRBV14 and TRBJ2-7, with D maybe TRBD1 (5 bases). This CDR3 is 14 amino acids long. Germline CDR1 is SGHDN and CDR2 is FVKESK. With 1 base removed from V and 5 bases from J, the gap between germline ends came to 12 bases. Here the CDR3 DNA reads TGTGCCAGCAGCCAAGGTCAGGGATGGAACGAGCAGTACTTC. It is translated as CASSQGQGWNEQYF.

In its sample, this clone was seen once. The chain links TRBV25-1 to TRBJ2-3, with TRBD1 identical over 7 bases. CDR1 and CDR2 from the germline V gene are MGHDK and SYGVNS. This CDR3 spans 16 amino acids. The ends lost 1 base at V and 4 bases at J; junction bases unmatched: 8. CDR3 residues: CASSEWVTGESDTQYF. The CDR3 DNA is TGTGCCAGCAGTGAATGGGTAACAGGGGAATCAGATACGCAGTATTTT.

V usage is TRBV7-8 and J usage is TRBJ2-1; possibly TRBD2 for D (6 bases). CDR1 and CDR2 from the germline V gene are SGHVS and FQNEAQ. V was shortened by 5 bases and J by 9 bases, with 14 bases between the two germline ends. The CDR3 length is 13 residues. Here the CDR3 DNA reads TGTGCCAGCAGCACAGACGGGACTTTTGAGCAGTTCTTC. As protein: CASSTDGTFEQFF.

V and J are TRBV30 and TRBJ2-3; 9 bases agree with TRBD2. CDR3 length: 13 residues. Germline CDR1 reads GTSNPN; CDR2 reads SVGIG (reference sequence). V was clipped by 3 bases and J by 6 bases; unmatched bases: 4. The CDR3: CAWSAGGRDTQYF. In DNA, the CDR3 is TGTGCCTGGAGCGCGGGGGGGAGGGATACGCAGTATTTT.

The rearrangement joins TRBV4-3 to TRBJ2-1; perhaps TRBD2 as D (5 bases). The CDR3 has 15 residues. CDR1 LGHNA and CDR2 YSLEER come from the germline V gene. V lost 2 bases, J lost 5 bases, and 13 bases lay in between. The CDR3 sequence is CASSQTFFGDNEQFF. The CDR3 nucleotides read TGCGCCAGCAGCCAAACCTTCTTCGGGGACAATGAGCAGTTCTTC.

This rearrangement joins TRBV13 to TRBJ2-1, with D uncertain. CDR3 length: 13 residues. Trimming took 2 bases from V and 9 from J, leaving 11 bases between them. Germline CDR1 PRHDT, CDR2 FYEKMQ (reference sequence). CDR3 sequence reads: CASSLRGGGEQFF. The CDR3 nucleotides are TGTGCCAGCAGCTTACGAGGTGGCGGTGAGCAGTTCTTC.

This chain joins TRBV2 and TRBJ1-5; possible D gene TRBD1, 5 bases. CDR3 length: 14 residues. Trimming removed 8 bases at V and 0 bases at J, with 11 bases between. Germline V gives CDR1 SNHLY, CDR2 FYNNEI. Here the CDR3 reads CASQQDLSNQPQHF. CDR3 nucleotides: TGTGCCAGCCAACAGGACCTTAGCAATCAGCCCCAGCATTTT.

The gene calls are TRBV7-2 and TRBJ1-1, with D possibly TRBD1 on 5 matching bases. V shed 1 base and J shed 5 bases, with 11 bases lying between them. Germline values: CDR1 SGHTA, CDR2 FQGNSA. This CDR3 region has 14 residues. The CDR3 here is CASSLDYGGTEAFF. The CDR3 DNA follows: TGTGCCAGCAGCTTAGATTATGGGGGTACTGAAGCTTTCTTT.

CDR3 sequence (DNA): TGTGCCAGCAGGGAGGGAGTAGGGGTTCAGCCCCAGCATTTT. Translation gives CASREGVGVQPQHF. The J gene is TRBJ1-5, the V gene TRBV27; D is possibly TRBD1 (5 bases). The CDR3 contains 14 residues. Between the trimmed V and J ends, which lost 6 bases and 6 bases, there was a span of 15 bases. Germline loops: CDR1 MNHEY, CDR2 SMNVEV (reference sequence).

The rearrangement uses TRBV4-1 and TRBJ2-3; unclear D gene. Trimming stripped 3 bases from V and 4 bases from J, with 8 bases between. Germline assignment: CDR1 MGHRA and CDR2 YSYEKL. The CDR3 is 13 amino acids. CDR3 loop: CASSQVWSDTQYF. The DNA of the CDR3 is TGCGCCAGCAGCCAGGTTTGGTCAGATACGCAGTATTTT.

This clone was observed a few times. V is TRBV11-2 and J is TRBJ1-1, with 7 bases identical to TRBD1. The CDR3 covers 17 residues. Germline-derived CDR1 and CDR2 are SGHAT and FQNNGV. The J segment lost 0 bases and the V segment lost 5 bases, leaving 12 bases of the junction unmatched. This CDR3 reads CASSTKPGTALNTEAFF. In DNA form, the CDR3 reads TGTGCCAGCAGCACTAAGCCTGGGACAGCCTTGAACACTGAAGCTTTCTTT.

The chain links TRBV5-1 to TRBJ2-3; 10 bases match TRBD2. Germline-derived CDR1 and CDR2 are SGHRS and YFSETQ. The CDR3 loop spans 16 amino acids. J gave up 7 bases and V 0 bases, and 8 bases lay outside the gene matches. This CDR3 reads CASSLGLAGDANTQYF. The CDR3, as DNA: TGCGCCAGCAGCTTGGGGCTAGCGGGGGATGCCAATACGCAGTATTTT.

The J gene is TRBJ2-7, the V gene TRBV11-2; D is uncertain. Between the trimmed V and J ends, which lost 4 bases and 6 bases, there was a span of 10 bases. CDR1 SGHAT and CDR2 FQNNGV come from the germline V gene. This CDR3 has 12 amino acids. The CDR3, as DNA: TGTGCCAGCAGCTCGTCCCCAGGCGAGCAGTACTTC. This sequence encodes CASSSSPGEQYF.

V and J are TRBV12-5 and TRBJ2-1; the D is unclear. In germline, CDR1 is LGHNT, CDR2 FRNRAP. Trimming pared 5 bases from V and 7 bases from J, leaving 6 bases between. This CDR3 contains 11 residues. The CDR3: CASGDLNEQFF. The CDR3 bases are TGTGCTAGTGGTGACCTAAATGAGCAGTTCTTC.